Listed below are T cell receptor beta chains from one sample, sequenced in a study of blood T cell repertoires in COVID-19. Clones were sequenced by immunoSEQ multiplex PCR, and TCRdb holds only the in-frame ones, with some missing. The sample yields about 49,000 clones, around 84% seen once. Sequenced: peripheral blood. These receptors all come from a man aged 50 to 60 with acute or convalescent COVID-19. Both conserved end residues are part of each CDR3. The order of the fields is D gene, clone size, J gene, V gene, CDR3 DNA, CDR3 protein. D genes are given only for firm matches. Expanded clones are given a class, and other clones once, few, many or no size at all.

D gene: TRBD2
clone size: -
J gene: TRBJ2-7
V gene: TRBV28
CDR3 DNA: TGTGCCAGCAGCAAAGTAGCGGGAGGGATGTACGAGCAGTACTTC
CDR3 protein: CASSKVAGGMYEQYF

D gene: TRBD1
clone size: -
J gene: TRBJ2-2
V gene: TRBV5-1
CDR3 DNA: TGCGCCAGCAGCTTGGACAGGGGGGACACCGGGGAGCTGTTTTTT
CDR3 protein: CASSLDRGDTGELFF

D gene: -
clone size: -
J gene: TRBJ2-7
V gene: TRBV5-1
CDR3 DNA: TGCGCCAGCAGCTCACAGACAGGAACCTCCTACGAGCAGTACTTC
CDR3 protein: CASSSQTGTSYEQYF

D gene: -
clone size: -
J gene: TRBJ1-5
V gene: TRBV1
CDR3 DNA: TGCACCAGCAGCCAAGAGGACAGTCAGCCCCAGCATTTT
CDR3 protein: CTSSQEDSQPQHF

D gene: TRBD2
clone size: -
J gene: TRBJ2-7
V gene: TRBV7-2
CDR3 DNA: TGTGCCAGCAGCGCCAGGACTAGCGGGGGGGCTGGAGAGCAGTACTTC
CDR3 protein: CASSARTSGGAGEQYF

D gene: TRBD1
clone size: -
J gene: TRBJ1-6
V gene: TRBV4-1
CDR3 DNA: TGCGCCAGCAGCCAAGATGGGGACAGCTCCTATAATTCACCCCTCCACTTT
CDR3 protein: CASSQDGDSSYNSPLHF

D gene: TRBD1
clone size: -
J gene: TRBJ2-1
V gene: TRBV5-6
CDR3 DNA: TGTGCCAGCAGCGCACAAGACAGGGGACGGTTCTTC
CDR3 protein: CASSAQDRGRFF

D gene: TRBD1
clone size: -
J gene: TRBJ1-5
V gene: TRBV6-2/TRBV6-3
CDR3 DNA: TGTGCCAGCAGCAGAAGGGGACAGGGGATGGAGAATCAGCCCCAGCATTTT
CDR3 protein: CASSRRGQGMENQPQHF

D gene: -
clone size: -
J gene: TRBJ1-3
V gene: TRBV27
CDR3 DNA: TGTGCCAGCAGTTTACGTCCTGGAAACACCATATATTTT
CDR3 protein: CASSLRPGNTIYF

D gene: -
clone size: -
J gene: TRBJ1-5
V gene: TRBV29-1
CDR3 DNA: TGCAGCGTTGAAGACCCAGGGCAGCCCCAGCATTTT
CDR3 protein: CSVEDPGQPQHF

D gene: -
clone size: -
J gene: TRBJ1-5
V gene: TRBV7-2
CDR3 DNA: TGTGCCAGCAGCGATGTCGCCGGTGATCAGCCCCAGCATTTT
CDR3 protein: CASSDVAGDQPQHF

D gene: -
clone size: -
J gene: TRBJ1-6
V gene: TRBV11-2
CDR3 DNA: TGTGCCAGCAGCTCCTCTTCCCCACCCCTCCACTTT
CDR3 protein: CASSSSSPPLHF

D gene: -
clone size: -
J gene: TRBJ2-3
V gene: TRBV5-6
CDR3 DNA: TGTGCCAGCGGCATGATGGGGGCGGCGGATACGCAGTATTTT
CDR3 protein: CASGMMGAADTQYF

D gene: TRBD1
clone size: -
J gene: TRBJ1-1
V gene: TRBV27
CDR3 DNA: TGTGCCAGCAGCCCTACAGGGGGCTTTGAGACTGAAGCTTTCTTT
CDR3 protein: CASSPTGGFETEAFF

D gene: -
clone size: -
J gene: TRBJ1-5
V gene: TRBV5-4
CDR3 DNA: TGTGCCAGCAGCCGACAGGTCGATCAGCCCCAGCATTTT
CDR3 protein: CASSRQVDQPQHF

D gene: -
clone size: -
J gene: TRBJ2-3
V gene: TRBV27
CDR3 DNA: TGTGCCAGCAGACGGGACATCCTATCGGATACGCAGTATTTT
CDR3 protein: CASRRDILSDTQYF

D gene: -
clone size: -
J gene: TRBJ2-7
V gene: TRBV4-3
CDR3 DNA: TGCGCCAGCAGCCAAGCTCCGACAGGCTACGAGCAGTACTTC
CDR3 protein: CASSQAPTGYEQYF

D gene: TRBD2
clone size: once
J gene: TRBJ2-1
V gene: TRBV11-3
CDR3 DNA: TGTGCCAGCGCAAGACTAGCGGATGAGCAGTTCTTC
CDR3 protein: CASARLADEQFF

D gene: -
clone size: -
J gene: TRBJ1-4
V gene: TRBV6-2/TRBV6-3
CDR3 DNA: TGTGCCAGCAGTTATCCTCGCGCTACGAGGATTGAAAAACTGTTTTTT
CDR3 protein: CASSYPRATRIEKLFF

D gene: -
clone size: -
J gene: TRBJ2-5
V gene: TRBV20-1
CDR3 DNA: TGCAGTGCTACCCGGGAGACCCAGTACTTC
CDR3 protein: CSATRETQYF

D gene: TRBD1
clone size: -
J gene: TRBJ2-1
V gene: TRBV12-3/TRBV12-4
CDR3 DNA: TGTGCCAGCAATGACAGGGTCGGGGATGAGCAGTTCTTC
CDR3 protein: CASNDRVGDEQFF

D gene: -
clone size: -
J gene: TRBJ2-7
V gene: TRBV28
CDR3 DNA: TGTGCCAGCAGCGATGAGTACGAGCAGTACTTC
CDR3 protein: CASSDEYEQYF

D gene: -
clone size: -
J gene: TRBJ1-4
V gene: TRBV9
CDR3 DNA: TGTGCCAGCAGCCGGGGAGGGCCTGAGCTAGAAAAACTGTTTTTT
CDR3 protein: CASSRGGPELEKLFF

D gene: -
clone size: -
J gene: TRBJ1-4
V gene: TRBV29-1
CDR3 DNA: TGCAGCGGGGTAGGAGGTGAAAAACTGTTTTTT
CDR3 protein: CSGVGGEKLFF

D gene: TRBD2
clone size: -
J gene: TRBJ2-7
V gene: TRBV5-4
CDR3 DNA: TGTGCCACCCGTCGGGGACTAGGGGACGAGCAGTACTTC
CDR3 protein: CATRRGLGDEQYF

D gene: -
clone size: -
J gene: TRBJ1-3
V gene: TRBV7-9
CDR3 DNA: TGTGCCAGCAGCCCAAAACGGTCCTCTGGAAACACCATATATTTT
CDR3 protein: CASSPKRSSGNTIYF

D gene: -
clone size: -
J gene: TRBJ1-2
V gene: TRBV10-3
CDR3 DNA: TGTGCCATCAGTGAGTCAACAGGGAGCGGTGGCTACACCTTC
CDR3 protein: CAISESTGSGGYTF

D gene: TRBD2
clone size: few
J gene: TRBJ2-3
V gene: TRBV3-1/TRBV3-2
CDR3 DNA: TGTGCCAGCAGCCATCCGGGGGGGAGAGATACGCAGTATTTT
CDR3 protein: CASSHPGGRDTQYF

D gene: -
clone size: few
J gene: TRBJ1-6
V gene: TRBV7-9
CDR3 DNA: TGTGCCAGCAGCTTAGGAGGTCCACCCCTCCACTTT
CDR3 protein: CASSLGGPPLHF

D gene: -
clone size: -
J gene: TRBJ2-7
V gene: TRBV28
CDR3 DNA: TGTGCCAGCAGGTTGCCCGGGACAAGCACCTACGAGCAGTACTTC
CDR3 protein: CASRLPGTSTYEQYF

D gene: -
clone size: -
J gene: TRBJ1-4
V gene: TRBV3-1/TRBV3-2
CDR3 DNA: TGTGCCAGCAGCCAGAGATTAGGTCGGGCTAATGAAAAACTGTTTTTT
CDR3 protein: CASSQRLGRANEKLFF

D gene: TRBD2
clone size: few
J gene: TRBJ2-1
V gene: TRBV19
CDR3 DNA: TGTGCCAGTAGTATAGGCGGGGGGGCCACTGAGCAGTTCTTC
CDR3 protein: CASSIGGGATEQFF

D gene: -
clone size: few
J gene: TRBJ1-4
V gene: TRBV5-8
CDR3 DNA: TGTGCCAGCACCGCCGGGACACGGAATGAAAAACTGTTTTTT
CDR3 protein: CASTAGTRNEKLFF

D gene: TRBD1
clone size: once
J gene: TRBJ2-5
V gene: TRBV2
CDR3 DNA: TGTGCCAGCAGTTGGGACAGGGGGTCGGAGGAGACCCAGTACTTC
CDR3 protein: CASSWDRGSEETQYF

D gene: -
clone size: -
J gene: TRBJ1-5
V gene: TRBV19
CDR3 DNA: TGTGCCAGTATCCCACGGGGGACGGCGGGGAGCAATCAGCCCCAGCATTTT
CDR3 protein: CASIPRGTAGSNQPQHF

D gene: -
clone size: -
J gene: TRBJ2-7
V gene: TRBV10-3
CDR3 DNA: TGTGCCATCAGTGGAGGCAGCGCGGACGAGCAGTACTTC
CDR3 protein: CAISGGSADEQYF

D gene: -
clone size: -
J gene: TRBJ2-1
V gene: TRBV9
CDR3 DNA: TGTGCCAGCAGCGTGGGGCTGGGTGGGGAATATGAGCAGTTCTTC
CDR3 protein: CASSVGLGGEYEQFF

D gene: -
clone size: few
J gene: TRBJ2-1
V gene: TRBV6-5
CDR3 DNA: TGTGCCAGCTTCACGGCGGGCGGTGAGCAGTTCTTC
CDR3 protein: CASFTAGGEQFF

D gene: TRBD1
clone size: few
J gene: TRBJ2-7
V gene: TRBV7-2
CDR3 DNA: TGTGCCAGCAGCTTAGCGACAGGGGCCAACGAGCAGTACTTC
CDR3 protein: CASSLATGANEQYF

D gene: -
clone size: -
J gene: TRBJ1-2
V gene: TRBV20-1
CDR3 DNA: TGCAGTGCTTGGGGGGGTGGCTACACCTTC
CDR3 protein: CSAWGGGYTF

D gene: -
clone size: -
J gene: TRBJ1-3
V gene: TRBV21-1
CDR3 DNA: TGTGCCAGCAGCAAAGCGCCGGGGCGGGAGGCCTCTGGAAACACCATATATTTT
CDR3 protein: CASSKAPGREASGNTIYF

D gene: TRBD2
clone size: -
J gene: TRBJ2-7
V gene: TRBV9
CDR3 DNA: TGTGCCAGCAGCGTTCTAGCGGGTTCTGGGCAGTACTTC
CDR3 protein: CASSVLAGSGQYF

D gene: -
clone size: -
J gene: TRBJ1-2
V gene: TRBV24-1
CDR3 DNA: TGTGCCACTGAGGGACAAAGCTATGGCTACACCTTC
CDR3 protein: CATEGQSYGYTF

D gene: -
clone size: -
J gene: TRBJ1-3
V gene: TRBV3-1/TRBV3-2
CDR3 DNA: TGTGCCAGCAGCCCCAGCTCTGGAAACACCATATATTTT
CDR3 protein: CASSPSSGNTIYF

D gene: -
clone size: -
J gene: TRBJ2-7
V gene: TRBV29-1
CDR3 DNA: TGCAGCGTTCGGCAGGGAAGCTCCTACGAGCAGTACTTC
CDR3 protein: CSVRQGSSYEQYF

D gene: -
clone size: -
J gene: TRBJ2-1
V gene: TRBV24-1
CDR3 DNA: TGTGCCACCAGTGATCTCAGACTAGGCAATGAGCAGTTCTTC
CDR3 protein: CATSDLRLGNEQFF

D gene: -
clone size: -
J gene: TRBJ1-6
V gene: TRBV28
CDR3 DNA: TGTGCCAGCAGTTCAGGGGACCTTGCCTATTCACCCCTCCACTTT
CDR3 protein: CASSSGDLAYSPLHF

D gene: TRBD2
clone size: -
J gene: TRBJ2-2
V gene: TRBV4-2
CDR3 DNA: TGTGCCAGCAGCCCCCGGACTAGCGGGACCGGGGAGCTGTTTTTT
CDR3 protein: CASSPRTSGTGELFF

D gene: -
clone size: -
J gene: TRBJ1-1
V gene: TRBV24-1
CDR3 DNA: TGTGCCACCCGATTACAGGCGAACACTGAAGCTTTCTTT
CDR3 protein: CATRLQANTEAFF

D gene: -
clone size: -
J gene: TRBJ2-5
V gene: TRBV6-2/TRBV6-3
CDR3 DNA: TGTGCCAGCAGTCCCTATCTACGGGGGAGTGGGGACGAGACCCAGTACTTC
CDR3 protein: CASSPYLRGSGDETQYF

D gene: TRBD1
clone size: few
J gene: TRBJ1-1
V gene: TRBV29-1
CDR3 DNA: TGCAGCGTTGATCAAGTGGGACAGGCAAACACTGAAGCTTTCTTT
CDR3 protein: CSVDQVGQANTEAFF

D gene: TRBD1
clone size: -
J gene: TRBJ1-4
V gene: TRBV7-2
CDR3 DNA: TGTGCCAGCAGCGTGGGGGACAGCGCGCTTTTGTTTCGTGAAAAACTGTTTTTT
CDR3 protein: CASSVGDSALLFREKLFF

D gene: -
clone size: -
J gene: TRBJ2-1
V gene: TRBV14
CDR3 DNA: TGTGCCAGCAGCCGCGGGGCCTTACTCAATGAGCAGTTCTTC
CDR3 protein: CASSRGALLNEQFF

D gene: TRBD1
clone size: -
J gene: TRBJ1-1
V gene: TRBV7-2
CDR3 DNA: TGTGCCAGCAGCTCCGACAGGGCGAACACTGAAGCTTTCTTT
CDR3 protein: CASSSDRANTEAFF

D gene: TRBD1
clone size: -
J gene: TRBJ2-7
V gene: TRBV2
CDR3 DNA: TGTGCCAGCAGTGGTTGGACAGGCTACGAGCAGTACTTC
CDR3 protein: CASSGWTGYEQYF